Below, 20 T cell receptor beta chains from the same sample are listed, as sequenced in a study of regulatory T cells in long-lasting Graves disease. Construction of TCR beta libraries relied on iRepertoire HTBI primers and on Arm-PCR targeting CDR3 regions. TCRdb independently ran MiXCR on the multiplex PCR reads; one entry per CDR3 protein. The repertoire holds about 420,000 distinct CDR3 sequences, with 15% to 20% as singletons. The time point: newly diagnosed GD, antithyroid drugs for less than 3 months. Scientists built the TCR library using RNA that was extracted from PBMCs. The same sample was also studied in work on T cells in Graves' hyperthyroidism and ophthalmopathy.

The sequencing used peripheral blood mononuclear cells (PBMCs), collected at new diagnosis, from a patient treated with antithyroid drugs. The receptors were gathered from a young woman with Graves disease.

This clonotype was seen a few times. The chain employs TRBV28 and TRBJ2-1; maybe TRBD2 (5 bases). V shed 3 bases and J shed 13 bases, with 13 bases lying between them. CDR3 size: 12 residues. Germline CDR1 and CDR2: MDHEN and SYDVKM. In nucleotides, the CDR3 is TGTGCCAGCAGTTTCTTGATCGGGATACAGTTCTTC. Amino acid sequence: CASSFLIGIQFF.

This clonotype was recorded many times. J is TRBJ2-7 and V is TRBV6-1; no definite D call. Germline-derived CDR1 and CDR2 are MNHNS and SASEGT. This CDR3 region has 12 residues. V shed 1 base and J shed 4 bases, with 5 bases lying between them. In DNA form, the CDR3 reads TGTGCCAGCAGTGAAGGCTTATACGAGCAGTACTTC. Translation: CASSEGLYEQYF.

This clonotype was counted between two and nine times. Being one base from a much bigger clone, this may be a read error. The chain joins TRBV6-2 or TRBV6-3 to TRBJ2-7; perhaps TRBD1 as D (6 bases). Germline CDR1 MNHEY, CDR2 SVGEGT. The CDR3 is 13 amino acids. CDR3 coding DNA: TGTGCCAGCATTTACGTGGGACACCACGAGCAGTACTTC. Protein sequence: CASIYVGHHEQYF.

This sequence joins TRBV25-1 and TRBJ1-2, with TRBD1 identical over 7 bases. Germline-derived CDR1 and CDR2 are MGHDK and SYGVNS. J gave up 6 bases and V 7 bases, and 11 bases lay outside the gene matches. The CDR3 has 14 amino acids. CDR3 DNA sequence: TGTGCCAGCACCCCCTCAGGGGGGTTCGATGGCTACACCTTC. Translation gives CASTPSGGFDGYTF.

This clonotype was recorded a few times. The genes are TRBV24-1 and TRBJ2-3, with 9 bases identical to TRBD2. V shed 2 bases, J shed 4 bases, and the junction held 9 bases outside the gene matches. There are 17 residues in the CDR3. Germline-derived CDR1 and CDR2 are KGHDR and SFDVKD. CDR3 in amino acids: CATSDSSAGGGADTQYF. CDR3 coding DNA: TGTGCCACCAGTGATTCCTCCGCGGGAGGGGGAGCAGATACGCAGTATTTT.

This clonotype was found many times. The V and J genes are TRBV7-2 and TRBJ2-1; 7 nucleotides match TRBD1. The CDR3 spans 15 residues. Germline V gene lookup returns CDR1 SGHTA and CDR2 FQGNSA. The V gene end was trimmed by 5 bases and the J gene end by 8 bases; junction bases not matched to a gene: 12. The CDR3 reads CASSPKTGFGDEQFF. CDR3 nucleotide sequence: TGTGCCAGCAGCCCCAAGACAGGGTTTGGCGATGAGCAGTTCTTC.

This clonotype was seen many times. V usage is TRBV29-1 and J usage is TRBJ1-2; the D is unclear. This CDR3 comprises 13 residues. Germline V gene sequence: CDR1 SQVTM, CDR2 ANQGSEA. V was trimmed by 3 bases and J by 4 bases, leaving 12 bases between them. The CDR3 is CSVEGQIRYGYTF. The CDR3 coding sequence is TGCAGCGTTGAGGGCCAGATCCGCTATGGCTACACCTTC.

This clonotype was detected many times. The chain has TRBV7-2 and TRBJ2-3, with D unclear. Deletions cut 5 bases from V and 4 bases from J, with 10 bases between. The germline V gene has CDR1 SGHTA and CDR2 FQGNSA. The CDR3 loop spans 13 amino acids. CDR3 DNA sequence: TGTGCCAGCAGCCCCGTCCCTGCAGATACGCAGTATTTT. Its protein is CASSPVPADTQYF.

On this clonotype: This clone may be a read error of a much larger clone one base away. This chain links TRBV27 with TRBJ2-5; no clear D gene. Germline CDR1 MNHEY, CDR2 SMNVEV (reference sequence). The CDR3 sequence is 15 residues long. The CDR3 DNA is TGTGCCAGCAGTAATATCAGAAATCAGCAAGGGACCCAGTACTTC. Translated: CASSNIRNQQGTQYF.

This clonotype has a count of ten or more. V gene TRBV29-1 combines with J gene TRBJ2-7; D is undetermined. In germline, CDR1 is SQVTM, CDR2 ANQGSEA. CDR3 length: 11 residues. The V end was cut by 4 bases, the J end by 2 bases, with 6 bases between. CDR3 sequence: CSVGNAYEQYF. The DNA of the CDR3 is TGCAGCGTTGGGAATGCCTACGAGCAGTACTTC.

This clonotype was seen a handful of times. The chain couples TRBV10-3 to TRBJ1-2, with D possibly matching TRBD1 (6 bases). Germline V gene data show CDR1 as ENHRY and CDR2 as SYGVKD. Deletions cut 3 bases from V and 8 bases from J, with 13 bases between. This CDR3 region has 13 residues. CDR3 sequence reads: CAISEQGNRGYTF. DNA for the CDR3: TGTGCCATCAGTGAACAGGGAAACAGGGGCTACACCTTC.

In its sample, this clonotype was seen many times. The chain has TRBV7-2 and TRBJ2-5; a possible D gene is TRBD2 (5 bases). The CDR3 has 14 residues. Germline loops: CDR1 SGHTA, CDR2 FQGNSA. Trimming took off 5 bases at V and 1 base at J, with 11 bases between the two ends. Here the CDR3 DNA reads TGTGCCAGCAGCCCGGACTCACGCCAAGAGACCCAGTACTTC. Its translation is CASSPDSRQETQYF.

V is TRBV10-2 and J is TRBJ2-1; no clear D. The CDR3 sequence is 11 residues long. The germline CDR1 and CDR2 sequences are WSHSY and SAAADI. V was shortened by 8 bases and J by 3 bases, with 5 bases between the two germline ends. The DNA of the CDR3 is TGCGCCAGCGCTGACTACAATGAGCAGTTCTTC. Encoded protein: CASADYNEQFF.

This clonotype has at least ten counts. CDR3 DNA: TGTGCCAGCTCACACACCAGGCAAGCCCCCTTGGATACGCAGTATTTT. This codes for CASSHTRQAPLDTQYF. This rearrangement joins TRBV18 to TRBJ2-3; D gene ambiguous. CDR1 and CDR2 from the germline V gene are KGHSH and LQKENI. The CDR3 runs to 16 residues. Trimming left V 4 bases short and J 6 bases short, with 20 bases between.

This clonotype was detected only a few times. The CDR3 DNA sequence: TGTGCCAGCAGCCATACCATGGCAAACTTAGAGGCTAACTATGGCTACACCTTC. Translation gives CASSHTMANLEANYGYTF. The chain combines TRBV7-9 with TRBJ1-2; D gene unclear. The CDR3 runs 18 residues. The germline gives CDR1 SEHNR, CDR2 FQNEAQ (reference sequence). V was trimmed by 5 bases and J by 0 bases, leaving 22 bases between them. Combining the CDR3 with reference TRBV7-9 and TRBJ1-2 gives the whole variable domain DTGVSQNPRHKITKRGQNVTFRCDPISEHNRLYWYRQTLGQGPEFLTYFQNEAQLEKSRLLSDRFSAERPKGSFSTLEIQRTEQGDSAMYLCASSHTMANLEANYGYTFGSGTRLTVV.

This chain links TRBV4-3 with TRBJ1-1; D gene unclear. Between the trimmed V and J ends, which lost 0 bases and 1 base, there was a span of 6 bases. Germline-derived CDR1 and CDR2 are LGHNA and YSLEER. The CDR3 loop spans 14 amino acids. CDR3 coding DNA: TGCGCCAGCAGCCAAGATGGAAAGAACACTGAAGCTTTCTTT. Its protein product is CASSQDGKNTEAFF.

This clonotype was recorded a few times. The chain links TRBV4-1 to TRBJ1-1, with 7 positions matching TRBD1. CDR3 length equals 15 residues. V was clipped by 4 bases and J by 1 base; unmatched bases: 6. Germline V gene data show CDR1 as MGHRA and CDR2 as YSYEKL. The CDR3 sequence: CASSPQGEQNTEAFF. The CDR3 DNA is TGCGCCAGCAGCCCCCAGGGGGAACAGAACACTGAAGCTTTCTTT.

This clonotype was seen a handful of times. The chain employs TRBV29-1 and TRBJ1-3; D perhaps matches TRBD1 (5 bases). Germline loops: CDR1 SQVTM, CDR2 ANQGSEA. This CDR3 has 12 amino acids. Trimming shortened V by 7 bases and J by 4 bases, and 11 bases separated the two germline ends. The CDR3 spells CSAARGGNTIYF. In DNA form, the CDR3 reads TGCAGCGCCGCTCGGGGGGGAAACACCATATATTTT.

The chain employs TRBV20-1 and TRBJ2-7; tentatively, D is TRBD2 (5 bases). CDR1 is DFQATT and CDR2 is SNEGSKA in the germline V gene (reference sequence). Between the trimmed V and J ends, which lost 7 bases and 1 base, there was a span of 14 bases. The CDR3 is made up of 13 amino acids. CDR3 sequence: CSVRALRSYEQYF. The CDR3 DNA reads as TGCAGTGTGAGGGCATTGCGGTCCTACGAGCAGTACTTC.

This clonotype showed up just a few times. The V call is TRBV9, the J call TRBJ2-5; TRBD1 might be the D (6 bases). CDR3 length: 15 residues. Germline V lookup: CDR1 SGDLS, CDR2 YYNGEE. The V gene lost 0 bases and the J gene lost 1 base, with 10 bases spanning the gap. Here the CDR3 reads CASSVAQGGQETQYF. The CDR3 bases are TGTGCCAGCAGCGTAGCACAGGGTGGCCAAGAGACCCAGTACTTC. The whole variable domain, filled in from reference TRBV9 and TRBJ2-5, reads DSGVTQTPKHLITATGQRVTLRCSPRSGDLSVYWYQQSLDQGLQFLIQYYNGEERAKGNILERFSAQQFPDLHSELNLSSLELGDSALYFCASSVAQGGQETQYFGPGTRLLVL.